Below, 26 T cell receptor beta chains from the same sample are listed, as sequenced in a study of blood T cell repertoires in COVID-19. Clones were read by immunoSEQ multiplex PCR, and TCRdb kept only the in-frame ones, dropping some. There are about 190,000 clones in the sample; 84% occur only once, and 5% to 6.5% lies in the top ten. Sequences were obtained from peripheral blood. The receptors originated from a woman aged 65 to 85 with active or convalescent COVID-19.

The chain is built from TRBV28 and TRBJ1-3, with D hard to call. Trimming took off 2 bases at V and 4 bases at J, with 21 bases between the two ends. The CDR3 spans 18 residues. Germline V gene data show CDR1 as MDHEN and CDR2 as SYDVKM. The CDR3 loop reads CASSLRLGGMLSGNTIYF. CDR3 coding DNA: TGTGCCAGCAGTTTAAGGCTAGGCGGTATGTTATCCGGAAACACCATATATTTT.

This sequence joins TRBV13 and TRBJ2-7, with 10 bases lining up with TRBD2. Germline values: CDR1 PRHDT, CDR2 FYEKMQ (reference sequence). V lost 4 bases, J lost 2 bases, and 5 bases stayed unmatched. This CDR3 has 15 residues. The CDR3 DNA is TGTGCCAGCAGCTCCAGGACTAGCGGACCCTACGAGCAGTACTTC. Amino acids: CASSSRTSGPYEQYF. The full variable domain, in which reference TRBV13 and TRBJ2-7 provide the parts outside the CDR3, is AAGVIQSPRHLIKEKRETATLKCYPIPRHDTVYWYQQGPGQDPQFLISFYEKMQSDKGSIPDRFSAQQFSDYHSELNMSSLELGDSALYFCASSSRTSGPYEQYFGPGTRLTVT.

The chain carries TRBV7-9 and TRBJ2-7, with D perhaps matching TRBD2 (5 bases). CDR1 SEHNR and CDR2 FQNEAQ come from the germline V gene (reference sequence). V was clipped by 5 bases and J by 3 bases, with 14 bases between them. This CDR3 spans 14 amino acids. The CDR3 nucleotides are TGTGCCAGCAGCCAGACTAAAAGATTCTACGAGCAGTACTTC. Amino acid sequence: CASSQTKRFYEQYF.

The rearrangement links TRBV19 to TRBJ1-5; D may be TRBD1 (5 bases). Per the germline V gene, CDR1 is LNHDA and CDR2 is SQIVND (reference sequence). Trimming stripped 3 bases from V and 5 bases from J, with 17 bases between. The CDR3 is 16 residues long. CDR3 in amino acids: CASSISFTATDQPQHF. In DNA form, the CDR3 reads TGTGCCAGTAGTATTTCATTCACGGCGACAGATCAGCCCCAGCATTTT.

The chain is built from TRBV9 and TRBJ1-5; D possibly corresponds to TRBD1 (6 bases). CDR3 size: 17 residues. V lost 0 bases to trimming and J lost 6 bases, with 19 bases between them. Per germline, CDR1 SGDLS and CDR2 YYNGEE. The CDR3, as DNA: TGTGCCAGCAGCGTAGTGCACGTCAGGGGAAAGAGTCAGCCCCAGCATTTT. This gives the protein CASSVVHVRGKSQPQHF.

The rearrangement joins TRBV5-6 to TRBJ2-5; 10 bases fit TRBD2. In germline, CDR1 is SGHDT, CDR2 YYEEEE. J was trimmed by 4 bases and V by 4 bases; bases with no gene match: 7. The CDR3 covers 15 residues. CDR3 sequence: CASSRSGRATETQYF. The DNA of the CDR3 is TGTGCCAGCAGCAGGAGCGGGAGGGCCACAGAGACCCAGTACTTC.

The chain is built from TRBV28 and TRBJ2-7; possibly TRBD2 for D (5 bases). From germline, CDR1 is MDHEN and CDR2 SYDVKM. This CDR3 has 16 residues. Trimming removed 3 bases at V and 2 bases at J, with 17 bases between. Written as DNA, the CDR3 is TGTGCCAGCAGTTTCCGTTCTCTAGCAGAACCCTACGAGCAGTACTTC. Its protein product is CASSFRSLAEPYEQYF.

The chain employs TRBV5-1 and TRBJ2-7; TRBD2 matches 8 bases. This CDR3 comprises 14 residues. CDR1 is SGHRS and CDR2 is YFSETQ in the germline V gene. Germline trimming cut 4 bases from V and 1 base from J; bases unmatched to any gene: 4. The CDR3 spells CASSTGLGSYEQYF. As DNA, the CDR3 is TGCGCCAGCAGCACGGGACTAGGGTCCTACGAGCAGTACTTC.

This clone was found many times. V gene TRBV15 combines with J gene TRBJ1-2; D may be TRBD1 (6 bases). Germline CDR1 is LNHNV and CDR2 is YYDKDF (reference sequence). The CDR3 contains 15 residues. V lost 0 bases and J lost 8, with 16 bases in between. In DNA form, the CDR3 reads TGTGCCACCAGCAGAGATCCTATGGGGGCAAAGGGCTACACCTTC. Translation gives CATSRDPMGAKGYTF.

V and J are TRBV5-1 and TRBJ2-5; tentative D call: TRBD2 (6 bases). The germline CDR1 and CDR2 sequences are SGHRS and YFSETQ. The V end lost 7 bases, the J end lost 5 bases, and 18 bases lay between the germline ends. The CDR3 is made up of 14 amino acids. CDR3 DNA sequence: TGCGCCAGCGGCCGGGGAGAGGGGAGGGAGACCCAGTACTTC. Its translation is CASGRGEGRETQYF. The whole variable domain, filled in from reference TRBV5-1 and TRBJ2-5, reads KAGVTQTPRYLIKTRGQQVTLSCSPISGHRSVSWYQQTPGQGLQFLFEYFSETQRNKGNFPGRFSGRQFSNSRSEMNVSTLELGDSALYLCASGRGEGRETQYFGPGTRLLVL.

This chain joins TRBV19 and TRBJ2-2; TRBD2 aligns across 7 bases. The CDR3 totals 14 residues. Germline-derived CDR1 and CDR2 are LNHDA and SQIVND (reference sequence). V gave up 2 bases and J gave up 4 bases; unmatched junction bases: 1. CDR3 DNA sequence: TGTGCCAGTAGTATAAAGCGGGGCACCGGGGAGCTGTTTTTT. Translating gives CASSIKRGTGELFF.

This rearrangement joins TRBV7-8 to TRBJ1-6; 8 bases align to TRBD1. Unmatched junction bases numbered 6, after V lost 6 bases and J lost 5 bases. CDR1 SGHVS and CDR2 FQNEAQ come from the germline V gene. The CDR3 loop spans 15 amino acids. CDR3 amino acids: CASRITGGDNSPLHF. The CDR3 DNA follows: TGTGCCAGCAGGATTACAGGGGGAGATAATTCACCCCTCCACTTT. The full variable domain, its missing parts supplied by reference TRBV7-8 and TRBJ1-6, is GAGVSQSPRYKVAKRGQDVALRCDPISGHVSLFWYQQALGQGPEFLTYFQNEAQLDKSGLPSDRFFAERPEGSVSTLKIQRTQQEDSAVYLCASRITGGDNSPLHFGNGTRLTVT.

This clone showed up just once. The chain employs TRBV9 and TRBJ1-2; possible D gene TRBD1, 5 bases. The CDR3 has 12 amino acids. Germline-derived CDR1 and CDR2 are SGDLS and YYNGEE. V shed 0 bases and J shed 8 bases, with 8 bases lying between them. The CDR3, as DNA: TGTGCCAGCAGCGTAGGGGGCAGAGGCTACACCTTC. Encoded protein: CASSVGGRGYTF.

V and J are TRBV7-2 and TRBJ2-7; D not resolved. V was shortened by 6 bases and J by 3 bases, with 18 bases between the two germline ends. CDR3 size: 15 residues. Germline CDR1 is SGHTA and CDR2 is FQGNSA. The DNA for the CDR3 is TGTGCCAGCAGTCGAAACACCCCCAACCGCTACGAGCAGTACTTC. Translation: CASSRNTPNRYEQYF.

V is TRBV27 and J is TRBJ2-7, with TRBD2 matching 10 bases. V dropped 9 bases and J dropped 7; count of bases not matched to a gene: 12. The CDR3 has 14 amino acids. Germline V gene sequence: CDR1 MNHEY, CDR2 SMNVEV (reference sequence). The DNA for the CDR3 is TGTGCCAGTTTACCTAGCGGGAGAAGGGGGGAGCAGTACTTC. Translating it yields CASLPSGRRGEQYF.

The chain is built from TRBV5-1 and TRBJ2-7; weak D call: TRBD1 (7 bases). CDR1 SGHRS and CDR2 YFSETQ come from the germline V gene. The CDR3 spans 12 residues. V shed 1 base and J shed 6 bases, with 8 bases lying between them. In DNA, the CDR3 is TGCGCCAGCAGCTTGCAGGGGGGCGAGCAGTACTTC. Its translation: CASSLQGGEQYF.

This chain joins TRBV4-1 and TRBJ2-5, with D maybe TRBD2 (6 bases). This CDR3 has 17 residues. The V end was cut by 0 bases, the J end by 1 base, with 15 bases between. Germline lookup yields CDR1 MGHRA and CDR2 YSYEKL. The CDR3 spells CASSQESLGLLQETQYF. CDR3 nucleotides: TGCGCCAGCAGCCAAGAAAGCCTGGGACTCCTCCAAGAGACCCAGTACTTC.

This clone was detected only a few times. This chain uses TRBV24-1 with TRBJ2-2; 10 positions agree with TRBD2. Germline trimming cut 9 bases from V and 3 bases from J; bases unmatched to any gene: 6. The CDR3 is 15 amino acids. CDR1 and CDR2 (germline): KGHDR, SFDVKD. DNA for the CDR3: TGTGCCACCGGCAGCGGGAGGGCTGACACCGGGGAGCTGTTTTTT. Translated: CATGSGRADTGELFF.

The J gene is TRBJ1-1, the V gene TRBV5-1; 8 bases line up with TRBD1. From germline, CDR1 is SGHRS and CDR2 YFSETQ. V lost 7 bases and J lost 1; bases outside the gene matches: 6. The CDR3 consists of 14 residues. The CDR3 DNA reads TGCGCCAGCGGCCGGACAGGGTCGAACACTGAAGCTTTCTTT. Its translation: CASGRTGSNTEAFF.

V gene TRBV5-4 combines with J gene TRBJ2-2; D uncertain. Trimming stripped 4 bases from V and 3 bases from J, with 4 bases between. CDR1 is SGHNT and CDR2 is YYREEE in the germline V gene (reference sequence). The CDR3 consists of 12 residues. The DNA of the CDR3 is TGTGCCAGCAGCCGGGACACCGGGGAGCTGTTTTTT. Translation gives CASSRDTGELFF.

V and J are TRBV5-1 and TRBJ2-7, with TRBD1 matching over 7 bases. Germline V CDR1 and CDR2: SGHRS, YFSETQ. CDR3 length: 14 amino acids. V shed 4 bases, J shed 5 bases, and the junction held 9 bases outside the gene matches. In DNA form, the CDR3 reads TGCGCCAGCAGCAGGGACAGTGGGGGTGACGAGCAGTACTTC. Protein: CASSRDSGGDEQYF.

V is TRBV28 and J is TRBJ1-5; no clear D. Germline V gene sequence: CDR1 MDHEN, CDR2 SYDVKM. V was trimmed by 6 bases and J by 7 bases, leaving 13 bases between them. This CDR3 has 13 amino acids. The CDR3, as DNA: TGTGCCAGCAGCACTCAGTCCGGGCAGCCCCAGCATTTT. Its protein is CASSTQSGQPQHF.

This clone was seen a single time. V usage is TRBV10-1 and J usage is TRBJ1-3; D not certain. Germline V gives CDR1 WNHNN, CDR2 SYGVQD (reference sequence). The germline V and J ends were trimmed by 2 bases and 0 bases, with 17 bases remaining between them. This CDR3 has 18 residues. DNA of the CDR3: TGCGCCAGCAGTGAGAGTAGCCCTCTTCCCCTCTCTGGAAACACCATATATTTT. It yields the protein CASSESSPLPLSGNTIYF.

The rearrangement joins TRBV4-1 to TRBJ2-7; no clear D gene. The V gene's germline CDR1 is MGHRA and CDR2 YSYEKL. V dropped 2 bases and J dropped 1 base, with 12 bases sitting between them. This CDR3 is 15 amino acids long. CDR3 protein: CASSQSVAHSYEQYF. CDR3 in DNA: TGCGCCAGCAGCCAATCTGTAGCCCATTCCTACGAGCAGTACTTC.

The V gene is TRBV5-6, the J gene TRBJ1-2; no definite D call. The CDR3 has 14 amino acids. Germline V gene lookup returns CDR1 SGHDT and CDR2 YYEEEE. Trimming cost V 4 bases and J 1 base, with 11 bases left between them. The CDR3 sequence: CASSLTRRNYGYTF. CDR3 nucleotide sequence: TGTGCCAGCAGCCTGACAAGGCGTAACTATGGCTACACCTTC.

The CDR3, as DNA: TGTGCCAGCAGCTTGCTCCCCGGGGATACGCAGTATTTT. Translating gives CASSLLPGDTQYF. This chain links TRBV5-4 with TRBJ2-3; D ambiguous. The CDR3 runs 13 residues. CDR1 is SGHNT and CDR2 is YYREEE in the germline V gene (reference sequence). Trimming removed 1 base from V and 6 bases from J, with 9 bases in between.